This T cell receptor beta chain was sequenced for a study of T cell responses to AZD1222 COVID-19 vaccine. Study summary: Recipients boosted at about 4 weeks or about 12 weeks are pooled.

A remark on this clone: What it recognizes is unknown.

TCRdb's table, derived via immunoSEQ multiplex PCR, lists solely in-frame clones and lacks some. Counted here are roughly 120,000 clones, approximately 85% occurring once; the ten biggest clones make up roughly 1.6%. General observations from the study: The study sampled repertoires only after the peak T cell response. Reports say nearly half of spike-specific TCRs go after unmutated variant regions. Two doses of AZD1222 preceded a rise in Spike-specific TCR breadth and depth.

Germline V gene sequence: CDR1 MDHEN, CDR2 SYDVKM. The CDR3 is 14 amino acids. Germline trimming cut 4 bases from V and 1 base from J; bases unmatched to any gene: 3. The sequences come from peripheral blood, collected on day 0 of AZD1222 vaccination. This TCR derives from an adult in good health. V and J are TRBV28 and TRBJ1-1; 7 bases map to TRBD1. CDR3 in DNA: TGTGCCAGCAGTTCCAGGGGGAAGAACACTGAAGCTTTCTTT. Its protein product is CASSSRGKNTEAFF.